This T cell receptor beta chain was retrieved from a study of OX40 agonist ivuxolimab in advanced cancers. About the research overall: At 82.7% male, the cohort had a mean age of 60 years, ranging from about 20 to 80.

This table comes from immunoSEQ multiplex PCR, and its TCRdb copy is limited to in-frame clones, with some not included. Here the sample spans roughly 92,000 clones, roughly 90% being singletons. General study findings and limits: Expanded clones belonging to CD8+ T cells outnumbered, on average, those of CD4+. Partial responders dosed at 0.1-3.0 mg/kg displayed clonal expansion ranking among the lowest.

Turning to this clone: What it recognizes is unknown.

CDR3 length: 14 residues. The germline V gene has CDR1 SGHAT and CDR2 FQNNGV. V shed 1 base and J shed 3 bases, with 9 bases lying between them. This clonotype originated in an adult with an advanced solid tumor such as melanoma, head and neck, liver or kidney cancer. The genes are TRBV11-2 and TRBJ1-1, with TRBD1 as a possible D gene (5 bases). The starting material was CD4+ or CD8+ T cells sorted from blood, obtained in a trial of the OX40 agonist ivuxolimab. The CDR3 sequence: CASSLVAGDTEAFF. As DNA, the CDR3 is TGTGCCAGCAGCTTAGTGGCGGGGGACACTGAAGCTTTCTTT.